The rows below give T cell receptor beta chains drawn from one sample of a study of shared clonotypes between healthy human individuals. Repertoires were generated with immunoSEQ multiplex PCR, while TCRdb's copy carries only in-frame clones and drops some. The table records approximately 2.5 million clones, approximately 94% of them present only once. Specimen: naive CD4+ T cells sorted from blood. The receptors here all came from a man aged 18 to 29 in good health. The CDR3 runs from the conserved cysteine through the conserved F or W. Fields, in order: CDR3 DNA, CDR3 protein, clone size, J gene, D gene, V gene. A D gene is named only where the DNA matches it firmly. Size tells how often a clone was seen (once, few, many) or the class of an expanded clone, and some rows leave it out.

cdr3_nt: TGTGCCAGCAGCTCGAGAAATTATGGCTACACCTTC; cdr3_aa: CASSSRNYGYTF; clone_size: -; j_call: TRBJ1-2; d_call: -; v_call: TRBV11-2
cdr3_nt: TGCGCCAGCAGTCAGTCGGGGACGCAAGAGACCCAGTACTTC; cdr3_aa: CASSQSGTQETQYF; clone_size: -; j_call: TRBJ2-5; d_call: -; v_call: TRBV10-2
cdr3_nt: TGTGCCAGCAGCTTTACAGGGAGGGCTGAAGCTTTCTTT; cdr3_aa: CASSFTGRAEAFF; clone_size: -; j_call: TRBJ1-1; d_call: -; v_call: TRBV7-2
cdr3_nt: TGCGCCAGCAGCCAAGTTACCGGGGGTTTAGGCGAGCAGTACTTC; cdr3_aa: CASSQVTGGLGEQYF; clone_size: -; j_call: TRBJ2-7; d_call: -; v_call: TRBV4-1
cdr3_nt: TGCGCCAGCAGCTTGGCTCCAGAAAGGAAAGAGACCCAGTACTTC; cdr3_aa: CASSLAPERKETQYF; clone_size: -; j_call: TRBJ2-5; d_call: -; v_call: TRBV5-1
cdr3_nt: TGTGCCATCAGCGGATTCCGGGACAGGGAATATTACGAGCAGTACTTC; cdr3_aa: CAISGFRDREYYEQYF; clone_size: -; j_call: TRBJ2-7; d_call: TRBD1; v_call: TRBV10-3
cdr3_nt: TGTGCCAGTAGCCTGGCCGCAACTAGCAATCAGCCCCAGCATTTT; cdr3_aa: CASSLAATSNQPQHF; clone_size: -; j_call: TRBJ1-5; d_call: -; v_call: TRBV19
cdr3_nt: TGTGCCAGTAGTACAGGGATCGGCAATCAGCCCCAGCATTTT; cdr3_aa: CASSTGIGNQPQHF; clone_size: -; j_call: TRBJ1-5; d_call: -; v_call: TRBV19
cdr3_nt: TGTGCCAGCAGTGGGACAGGTAGTTCACCCCTCCACTTT; cdr3_aa: CASSGTGSSPLHF; clone_size: -; j_call: TRBJ1-6; d_call: TRBD1; v_call: TRBV6-4
cdr3_nt: TGTGCCAGCAGTCCCGGGACAGGGGCGATCAATGAGCAGTTCTTC; cdr3_aa: CASSPGTGAINEQFF; clone_size: -; j_call: TRBJ2-1; d_call: TRBD1; v_call: TRBV7-2
cdr3_nt: TGTGCCAGCAGCTTAGTACTAGCGGGGGCTGACGAGCAGTACTTC; cdr3_aa: CASSLVLAGADEQYF; clone_size: -; j_call: TRBJ2-7; d_call: TRBD2; v_call: TRBV7-2
cdr3_nt: TGTGCCATCAGGGGATCAGTTGCGGGCCCCGGTCAAGAGACCCAGTACTTC; cdr3_aa: CAIRGSVAGPGQETQYF; clone_size: once; j_call: TRBJ2-5; d_call: -; v_call: TRBV10-3
cdr3_nt: TGTGCTAGTGGTCACAAGACAGGAAACATGAACACTGAAGCTTTCTTT; cdr3_aa: CASGHKTGNMNTEAFF; clone_size: -; j_call: TRBJ1-1; d_call: -; v_call: TRBV12-5
cdr3_nt: TGTGCCTGGAGTGTAGGAGGGACGTCCTACGAGCAGTACTTC; cdr3_aa: CAWSVGGTSYEQYF; clone_size: -; j_call: TRBJ2-7; d_call: -; v_call: TRBV30
cdr3_nt: TGTGCCAGCAGCGTAGAAGGAGGGTGGGGCACAGATACGCAGTATTTT; cdr3_aa: CASSVEGGWGTDTQYF; clone_size: once; j_call: TRBJ2-3; d_call: -; v_call: TRBV9
cdr3_nt: TGTGCCTGGAGTCAGCCCGGGACAGGGGGCAGGGGGAAAGCTTTCTTT; cdr3_aa: CAWSQPGTGGRGKAFF; clone_size: -; j_call: TRBJ1-1; d_call: TRBD1; v_call: TRBV30
cdr3_nt: TGTGCCAGCTCACCCCGAATGGGGGGAGGCCAGCCCCAGCATTTT; cdr3_aa: CASSPRMGGGQPQHF; clone_size: -; j_call: TRBJ1-5; d_call: -; v_call: TRBV18
cdr3_nt: TGTGCCAGCAGCCCAGGGTTGGGGGGAGAACCAGGGGCCAATGAGCAGTTCTTC; cdr3_aa: CASSPGLGGEPGANEQFF; clone_size: -; j_call: TRBJ2-1; d_call: -; v_call: TRBV9
cdr3_nt: TGTGCCAGCAGGCGATCAACAGGGGATAATTCACCCCTCCACTTT; cdr3_aa: CASRRSTGDNSPLHF; clone_size: -; j_call: TRBJ1-6; d_call: TRBD1; v_call: TRBV11-2
cdr3_nt: TGTGCCAGCAGGGTGGGACCGCAGGAAGCTTTCTTT; cdr3_aa: CASRVGPQEAFF; clone_size: -; j_call: TRBJ1-1; d_call: -; v_call: TRBV5-4
cdr3_nt: TGTGCCAGCAGCTTAGCAGGGACTAGCGCAGATACGCAGTATTTT; cdr3_aa: CASSLAGTSADTQYF; clone_size: -; j_call: TRBJ2-3; d_call: TRBD2; v_call: TRBV7-9
cdr3_nt: TGTGCCAGCAGTCGTAGCGGGGGGTTCGGAGAGACCCAGTACTTC; cdr3_aa: CASSRSGGFGETQYF; clone_size: -; j_call: TRBJ2-5; d_call: TRBD2; v_call: TRBV28
cdr3_nt: TGTGCCTGGAGTGTAGGGGTGGGCACCGGGGAGCTGTTTTTT; cdr3_aa: CAWSVGVGTGELFF; clone_size: -; j_call: TRBJ2-2; d_call: -; v_call: TRBV30
cdr3_nt: TGTGCCAGCAGCCAGAAAACAGTTATTTTCTCTGGGGCCAACGTCCTGACTTTC; cdr3_aa: CASSQKTVIFSGANVLTF; clone_size: once; j_call: TRBJ2-6; d_call: -; v_call: TRBV7-2
cdr3_nt: TGTGCCAGCAGTGAGGTCTCCGGTCCCAATTCACCCCTCCACTTT; cdr3_aa: CASSEVSGPNSPLHF; clone_size: few; j_call: TRBJ1-6; d_call: -; v_call: TRBV2
cdr3_nt: TGCGCCAGCAAAGGGACAGGGTGGGGGGAGACTGAAGCTTTCTTT; cdr3_aa: CASKGTGWGETEAFF; clone_size: -; j_call: TRBJ1-1; d_call: TRBD1; v_call: TRBV10-2
cdr3_nt: TGTGCCAGCAGCTTGGGGACAGGGGGTGGCTATGGCTACACCTTC; cdr3_aa: CASSLGTGGGYGYTF; clone_size: -; j_call: TRBJ1-2; d_call: TRBD1; v_call: TRBV5-4
cdr3_nt: TGTGCCAGCAGTTTATATCGGACAGACCCTAATGAAAAACTGTTTTTT; cdr3_aa: CASSLYRTDPNEKLFF; clone_size: -; j_call: TRBJ1-4; d_call: -; v_call: TRBV28
cdr3_nt: TGTGCCAGCAGTTACCGGGACAGGGGGGGCTACGAGCAGTACTTC; cdr3_aa: CASSYRDRGGYEQYF; clone_size: -; j_call: TRBJ2-7; d_call: TRBD1; v_call: TRBV6-5
cdr3_nt: TGCGCCAGCAGCTTGGCCCCGACAGGGAGCTCCTACAATGAGCAGTTCTTC; cdr3_aa: CASSLAPTGSSYNEQFF; clone_size: -; j_call: TRBJ2-1; d_call: TRBD1; v_call: TRBV5-1
cdr3_nt: TGTGCCAGCAGTTACTCCCAGGGAATCTCCTACAATGAGCAGTTCTTC; cdr3_aa: CASSYSQGISYNEQFF; clone_size: once; j_call: TRBJ2-1; d_call: -; v_call: TRBV6-5
cdr3_nt: TGTGCCAGCAGCTTGGGGGGGCGCGCTTTAAACACTGAAGCTTTCTTT; cdr3_aa: CASSLGGRALNTEAFF; clone_size: -; j_call: TRBJ1-1; d_call: -; v_call: TRBV5-8
cdr3_nt: TGCGCCAGCAGCTTCAGCCGGGGCGATACTGAAGCTTTCTTT; cdr3_aa: CASSFSRGDTEAFF; clone_size: -; j_call: TRBJ1-1; d_call: -; v_call: TRBV5-1
cdr3_nt: -; cdr3_aa: CASSTSGHEISPLHF; clone_size: once; j_call: TRBJ1-6; d_call: -; v_call: TRBV2
cdr3_nt: TGTGCCTGGAGCTTTCCGGACAGGGGTGTTGAAAAACTGTTTTTT; cdr3_aa: CAWSFPDRGVEKLFF; clone_size: -; j_call: TRBJ1-4; d_call: TRBD1; v_call: TRBV30
cdr3_nt: TGCGCCAGCAGCCAAGAGACAGGGCGGGAGACCCAGTACTTC; cdr3_aa: CASSQETGRETQYF; clone_size: -; j_call: TRBJ2-5; d_call: TRBD1; v_call: TRBV4-3
cdr3_nt: TGCGCCAGCAGCCTGAATCCGGGTGTAGGGTCTAATGAAAAACTGTTTTTT; cdr3_aa: CASSLNPGVGSNEKLFF; clone_size: -; j_call: TRBJ1-4; d_call: -; v_call: TRBV5-1
cdr3_nt: TGTGCCAGCAGCTTAGGACAGGCGGGTGAGCAGTTCTTC; cdr3_aa: CASSLGQAGEQFF; clone_size: -; j_call: TRBJ2-1; d_call: -; v_call: TRBV11-2
cdr3_nt: TGTGCCAGCAGCTGGAAAGGGAGTACTTCTAATGAAAAACTGTTTTTT; cdr3_aa: CASSWKGSTSNEKLFF; clone_size: once; j_call: TRBJ1-4; d_call: -; v_call: TRBV5-4
cdr3_nt: TGTGCCAGCAGCCCGGGACCCGGAATCACCGGGGAGCTGTTTTTT; cdr3_aa: CASSPGPGITGELFF; clone_size: -; j_call: TRBJ2-2; d_call: -; v_call: TRBV7-3
cdr3_nt: TGCGCCAGCAGGAGGACAGAGAACACTGAAGCTTTCTTT; cdr3_aa: CASRRTENTEAFF; clone_size: few; j_call: TRBJ1-1; d_call: -; v_call: TRBV10-1
cdr3_nt: TGTGCCAGCTCACCACCTAGCGGGGGGATCAATGAGCAGTTCTTC; cdr3_aa: CASSPPSGGINEQFF; clone_size: -; j_call: TRBJ2-1; d_call: TRBD2; v_call: TRBV18
cdr3_nt: TGTGCCATCAGCGGGGGAAATGATGAAAAACTGTTTTTT; cdr3_aa: CAISGGNDEKLFF; clone_size: -; j_call: TRBJ1-4; d_call: -; v_call: TRBV10-3